This TCR beta chain was retrieved from a study of blood T cell repertoires in COVID-19. In germline, CDR1 is SGHRS, CDR2 YFSETQ. V was shortened by 2 bases and J by 2 bases, with 14 bases between the two germline ends. This CDR3 spans 15 amino acids. This table comes from immunoSEQ multiplex PCR, and its TCRdb copy is limited to in-frame clones, with some not included. The sample yields about 140,000 clones, almost 80% seen once. Input material: PBMCs or T cells enriched from blood (not recorded which). This sequence originates from a woman aged 45-65 years who had recovered from COVID-19. The rearrangement joins TRBV5-1 to TRBJ2-7; D may be TRBD1 (6 bases). CDR3 loop: CASSFLQGRTYEQYF. CDR3 DNA sequence: TGCGCCAGCAGCTTCTTACAGGGAAGAACCTACGAGCAGTACTTC.